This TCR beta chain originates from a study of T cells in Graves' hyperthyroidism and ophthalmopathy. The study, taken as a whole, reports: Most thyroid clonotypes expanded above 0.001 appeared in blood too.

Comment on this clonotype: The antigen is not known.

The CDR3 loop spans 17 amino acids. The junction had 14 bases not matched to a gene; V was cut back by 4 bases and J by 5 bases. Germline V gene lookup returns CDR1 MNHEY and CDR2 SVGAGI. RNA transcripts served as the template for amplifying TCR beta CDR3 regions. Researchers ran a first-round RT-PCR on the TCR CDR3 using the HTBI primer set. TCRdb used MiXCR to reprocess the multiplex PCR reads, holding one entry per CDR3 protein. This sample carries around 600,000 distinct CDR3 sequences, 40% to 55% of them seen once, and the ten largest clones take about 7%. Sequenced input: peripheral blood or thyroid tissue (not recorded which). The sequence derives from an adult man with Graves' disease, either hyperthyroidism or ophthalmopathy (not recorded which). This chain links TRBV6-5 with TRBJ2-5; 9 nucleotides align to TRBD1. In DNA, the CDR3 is TGTGCCAGCAGTTGGCGTCTACCCGGGACAGGGAGTGAGACCCAGTACTTC. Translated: CASSWRLPGTGSETQYF.